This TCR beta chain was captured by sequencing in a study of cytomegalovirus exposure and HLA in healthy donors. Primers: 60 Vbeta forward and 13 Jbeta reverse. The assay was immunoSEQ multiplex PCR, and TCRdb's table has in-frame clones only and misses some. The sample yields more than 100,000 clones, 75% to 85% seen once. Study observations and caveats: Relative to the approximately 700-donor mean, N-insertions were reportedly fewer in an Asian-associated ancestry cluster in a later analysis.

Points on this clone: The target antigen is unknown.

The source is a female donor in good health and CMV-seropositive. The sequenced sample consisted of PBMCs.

The CDR3 region has the DNA TGTGCCAGCAGCTTAAAGGGACAGGGTCTAACTGGCACAGATACGCAGTATTTT. Protein: CASSLKGQGLTGTDTQYF. This sequence joins TRBV7-3 and TRBJ2-3; 9 nucleotides match TRBD1. After removal of 1 base from V and 1 base from J, the junction contained 9 bases not matched to a gene. From germline, CDR1 is SGHTA and CDR2 FQGTGA. The CDR3 has 18 amino acids.